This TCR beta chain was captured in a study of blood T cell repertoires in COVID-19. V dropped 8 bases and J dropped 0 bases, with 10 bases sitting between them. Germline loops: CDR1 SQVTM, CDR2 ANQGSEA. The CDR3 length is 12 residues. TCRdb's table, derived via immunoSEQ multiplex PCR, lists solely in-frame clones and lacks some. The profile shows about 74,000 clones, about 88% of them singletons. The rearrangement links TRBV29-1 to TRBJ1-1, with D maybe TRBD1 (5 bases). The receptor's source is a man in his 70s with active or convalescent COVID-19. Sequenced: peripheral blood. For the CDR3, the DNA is TGCAGCCCTCGACAGATGAACACTGAAGCTTTCTTT. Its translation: CSPRQMNTEAFF.